This T cell receptor beta chain stems from a study of CD8+ T cells in alopecia areata. Whole-study context: Twice a day, 5 to 10 mg of oral tofacitinib was administered to treated patients.

The germline V gene encodes CDR1 SGHRS and CDR2 YFSETQ. CDR3 size: 14 residues. Trimming shortened V by 2 bases and J by 1 base, and 7 bases separated the two germline ends. Investigators isolated RNA and reverse transcribed it into cDNA to act as the sequencing template. The method was immunoSEQ multiplex PCR; TCRdb's version includes in-frame clones alone and lacks a portion of them. Here the sample spans around 200,000 clones, 50% to 60% being singletons. The treatment here: oral pan-JAK inhibitor, 5-10 mg twice daily. The chain carries TRBV5-1 and TRBJ1-3; no definite D call. This TCR was sampled from a human donor with alopecia areata. The sample in question was CD4+ T cells sorted from blood, obtained at week 4, from a patient treated with tofacitinib. The chain's CDR3 is CASSLASSGNTIYF. The CDR3 DNA reads as TGCGCCAGCAGCTTAGCTTCGTCTGGAAACACCATATATTTT. Together with reference TRBV5-1 and TRBJ1-3, the CDR3 gives the full variable domain: KAGVTQTPRYLIKTRGQQVTLSCSPISGHRSVSWYQQTPGQGLQFLFEYFSETQRNKGNFPGRFSGRQFSNSRSEMNVSTLELGDSALYLCASSLASSGNTIYFGEGSWLTVV.